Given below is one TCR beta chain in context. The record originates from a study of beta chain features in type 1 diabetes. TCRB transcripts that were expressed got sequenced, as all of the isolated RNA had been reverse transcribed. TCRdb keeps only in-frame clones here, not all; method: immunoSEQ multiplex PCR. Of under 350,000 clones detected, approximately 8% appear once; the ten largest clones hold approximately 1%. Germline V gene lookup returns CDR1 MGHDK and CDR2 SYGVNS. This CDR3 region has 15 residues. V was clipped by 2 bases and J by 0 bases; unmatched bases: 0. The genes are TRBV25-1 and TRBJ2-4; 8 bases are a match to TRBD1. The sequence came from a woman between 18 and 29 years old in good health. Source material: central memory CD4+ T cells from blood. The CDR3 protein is CASSEGQGAKNIQYF. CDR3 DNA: TGTGCCAGCAGTGAAGGACAGGGAGCCAAAAACATTCAGTACTTC.